Listed here are 3 T cell receptor beta chains from one sample, sequenced in a study of blood T cell repertoires in COVID-19. The protocol was immunoSEQ multiplex PCR, while the TCRdb copy is restricted to in-frame clones and leaves out a portion. This repertoire shows a few hundred thousand clones, roughly 90% found once; its top ten account for about 0.8%. The sample taken for sequencing was peripheral blood. The source is a man aged 25-45 years with acute or convalescent COVID-19.

The gene calls are TRBV27 and TRBJ2-7; 10 nucleotides line up with TRBD2. The CDR3 is 18 residues long. CDR1 is MNHEY, CDR2 SMNVEV, per germline (reference sequence). V dropped 5 bases and J dropped 3; count of bases not matched to a gene: 16. The CDR3 loop is CASSPSGSRAGGDYEQYF. CDR3 coding DNA: TGTGCCAGCAGTCCCTCCGGGAGTCGAGCGGGGGGGGACTACGAGCAGTACTTC.

V gene TRBV12-3 or TRBV12-4 combines with J gene TRBJ1-2, with D possibly matching TRBD1 (5 bases). This CDR3 comprises 12 residues. V lost 1 base to trimming and J lost 8 bases, with 8 bases between them. Here the CDR3 reads CASSLGTYGYTF. CDR3 nucleotides: TGTGCCAGCAGTTTAGGGACATACGGCTACACCTTC.

The gene calls are TRBV7-3 and TRBJ2-1; 9 nucleotides match TRBD2. The V gene's germline CDR1 is SGHTA and CDR2 FQGTGA. Trimming at V came to 1 base and at J to 4 bases, leaving 2 bases not matched to a gene. The CDR3 is 15 residues long. The CDR3 loop is CASSLRLAAYNEQFF. Written as DNA, the CDR3 is TGTGCCAGCAGCTTAAGACTAGCGGCATACAATGAGCAGTTCTTC.